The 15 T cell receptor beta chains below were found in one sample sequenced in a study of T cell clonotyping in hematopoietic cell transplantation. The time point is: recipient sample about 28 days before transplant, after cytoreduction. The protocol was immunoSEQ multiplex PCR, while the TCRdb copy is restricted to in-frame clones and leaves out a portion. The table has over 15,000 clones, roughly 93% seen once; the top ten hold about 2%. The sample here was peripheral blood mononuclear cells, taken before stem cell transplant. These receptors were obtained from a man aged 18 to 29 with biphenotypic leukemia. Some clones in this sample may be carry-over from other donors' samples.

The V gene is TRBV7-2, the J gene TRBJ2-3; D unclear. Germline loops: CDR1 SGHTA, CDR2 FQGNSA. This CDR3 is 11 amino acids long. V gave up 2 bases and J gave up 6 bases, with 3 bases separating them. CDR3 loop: CASSLSDTQYF. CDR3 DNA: TGTGCCAGCAGCTTATCCGATACGCAGTATTTT.

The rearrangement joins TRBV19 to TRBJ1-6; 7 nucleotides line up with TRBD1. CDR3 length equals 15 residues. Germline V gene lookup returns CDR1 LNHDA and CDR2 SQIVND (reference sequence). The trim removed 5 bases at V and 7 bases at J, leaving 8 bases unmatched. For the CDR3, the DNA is TGTGCCAGTAGTGTCACAGGGGATGTGAATTCACCCCTCCACTTT. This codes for CASSVTGDVNSPLHF.

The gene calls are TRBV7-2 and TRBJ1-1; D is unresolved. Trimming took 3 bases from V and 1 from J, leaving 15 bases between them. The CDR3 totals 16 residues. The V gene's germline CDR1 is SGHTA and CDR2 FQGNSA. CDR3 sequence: CASSFRPLETNTEAFF. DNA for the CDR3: TGTGCCAGCAGCTTTCGTCCTCTGGAGACGAACACTGAAGCTTTCTTT.

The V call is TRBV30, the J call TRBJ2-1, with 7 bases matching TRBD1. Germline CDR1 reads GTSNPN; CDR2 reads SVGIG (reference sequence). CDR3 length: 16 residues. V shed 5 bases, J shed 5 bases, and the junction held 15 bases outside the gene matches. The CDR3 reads CAWGPQNRGYHNEQFF. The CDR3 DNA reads TGTGCCTGGGGTCCTCAAAACAGGGGCTACCACAATGAGCAGTTCTTC.

DNA for the CDR3: TGTGCCAGTAGTATAAGGACAGATTCACCCCTCCACTTT. It encodes CASSIRTDSPLHF. The rearrangement links TRBV19 to TRBJ1-6, with D possibly TRBD1 on 6 matching bases. CDR1 and CDR2 from the germline V gene are LNHDA and SQIVND (reference sequence). V was pared by 2 bases and J by 8 bases, with 7 bases between. The CDR3 sequence is 13 residues long. The complete variable domain, with remaining parts taken from reference TRBV19 and TRBJ1-6, reads DGGITQSPKYLFRKEGQNVTLSCEQNLNHDAMYWYRQDPGQGLRLIYYSQIVNDFQKGDIAEGYSVSREKKESFPLTVTSAQKNPTAFYLCASSIRTDSPLHFGNGTRLTVT.

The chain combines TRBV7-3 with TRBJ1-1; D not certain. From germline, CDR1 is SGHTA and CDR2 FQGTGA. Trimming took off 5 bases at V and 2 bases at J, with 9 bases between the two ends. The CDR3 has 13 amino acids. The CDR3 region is CASSVGFNTEAFF. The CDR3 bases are TGTGCCAGCAGCGTAGGATTTAACACTGAAGCTTTCTTT. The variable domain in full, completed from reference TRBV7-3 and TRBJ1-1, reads GAGVSQTPSNKVTEKGKYVELRCDPISGHTALYWYRQSLGQGPEFLIYFQGTGAADDSGLPNDRFFAVRPEGSVSTLKIQRTERGDSAVYLCASSVGFNTEAFFGQGTRLTVV.

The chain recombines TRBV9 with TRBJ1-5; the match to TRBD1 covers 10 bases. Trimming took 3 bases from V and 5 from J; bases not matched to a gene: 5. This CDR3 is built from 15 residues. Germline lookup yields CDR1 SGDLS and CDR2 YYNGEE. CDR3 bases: TGTGCCAGCAGCGGTGGGGACAGGGGAGATCAGCCCCAGCATTTT. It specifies CASSGGDRGDQPQHF.

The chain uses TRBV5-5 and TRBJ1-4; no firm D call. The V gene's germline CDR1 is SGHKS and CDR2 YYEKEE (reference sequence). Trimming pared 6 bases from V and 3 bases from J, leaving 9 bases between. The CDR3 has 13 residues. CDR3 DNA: TGTGCCAGCACTCAACAGCCTAATGAAAAACTGTTTTTT. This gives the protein CASTQQPNEKLFF.

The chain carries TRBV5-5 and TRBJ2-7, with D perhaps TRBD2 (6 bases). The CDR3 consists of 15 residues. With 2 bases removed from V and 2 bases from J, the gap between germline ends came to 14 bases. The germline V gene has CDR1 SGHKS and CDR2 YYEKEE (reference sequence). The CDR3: CASSFWRVTAYEQYF. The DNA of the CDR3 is TGTGCCAGCAGCTTCTGGAGGGTGACTGCCTACGAGCAGTACTTC.

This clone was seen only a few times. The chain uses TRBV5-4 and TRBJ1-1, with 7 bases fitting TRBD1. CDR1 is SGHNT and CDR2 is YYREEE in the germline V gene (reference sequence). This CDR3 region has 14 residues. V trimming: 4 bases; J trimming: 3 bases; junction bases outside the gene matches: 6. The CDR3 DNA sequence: TGTGCCAGCAGCCAGGACAGGAGGGACACTGAAGCTTTCTTT. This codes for CASSQDRRDTEAFF.

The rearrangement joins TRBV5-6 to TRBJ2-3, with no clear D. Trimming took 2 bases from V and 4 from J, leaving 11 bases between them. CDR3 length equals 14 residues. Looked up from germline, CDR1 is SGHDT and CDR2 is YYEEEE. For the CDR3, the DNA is TGTGCCAGCAGCTTAGTGTCTCCGGCAGATACGCAGTATTTT. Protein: CASSLVSPADTQYF.

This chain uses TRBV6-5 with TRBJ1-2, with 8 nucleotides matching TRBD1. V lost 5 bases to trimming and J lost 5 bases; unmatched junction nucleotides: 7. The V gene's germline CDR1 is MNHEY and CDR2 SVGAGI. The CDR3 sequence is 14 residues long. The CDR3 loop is CASSTGTGRYGYTF. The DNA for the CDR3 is TGTGCCAGCAGTACCGGGACAGGCAGATATGGCTACACCTTC.

CDR3 amino acids: CAWTPPGDDTQYF. The CDR3 nucleotides read TGTGCCTGGACTCCTCCGGGGGACGATACGCAGTATTTT. V usage is TRBV30 and J usage is TRBJ2-3; a weak D match, TRBD2 (6 bases). The CDR3 totals 13 residues. The germline CDR1 and CDR2 sequences are GTSNPN and SVGIG (reference sequence). V lost 4 bases to trimming and J lost 6 bases, with 14 bases between them.

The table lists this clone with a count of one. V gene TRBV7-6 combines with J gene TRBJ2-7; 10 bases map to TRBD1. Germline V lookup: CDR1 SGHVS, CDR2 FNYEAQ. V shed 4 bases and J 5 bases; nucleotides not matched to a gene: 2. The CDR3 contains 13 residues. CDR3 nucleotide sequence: TGTGCCAGCAGCTGGGACAGGGGACACGAGCAGTACTTC. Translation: CASSWDRGHEQYF. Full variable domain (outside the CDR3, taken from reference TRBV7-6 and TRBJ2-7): GAGVSQSPRYKVTKRGQDVALRCDPISGHVSLYWYRQALGQGPEFLTYFNYEAQQDKSGLPNDRFSAERPEGSISTLTIQRTEQRDSAMYRCASSWDRGHEQYFGPGTRLTVT.

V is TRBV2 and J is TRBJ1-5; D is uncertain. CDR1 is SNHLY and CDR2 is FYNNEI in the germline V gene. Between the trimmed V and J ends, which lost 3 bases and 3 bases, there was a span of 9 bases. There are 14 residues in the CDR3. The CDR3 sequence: CASSDPGYNQPQHF. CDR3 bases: TGTGCCAGCAGTGATCCGGGTTACAATCAGCCCCAGCATTTT.